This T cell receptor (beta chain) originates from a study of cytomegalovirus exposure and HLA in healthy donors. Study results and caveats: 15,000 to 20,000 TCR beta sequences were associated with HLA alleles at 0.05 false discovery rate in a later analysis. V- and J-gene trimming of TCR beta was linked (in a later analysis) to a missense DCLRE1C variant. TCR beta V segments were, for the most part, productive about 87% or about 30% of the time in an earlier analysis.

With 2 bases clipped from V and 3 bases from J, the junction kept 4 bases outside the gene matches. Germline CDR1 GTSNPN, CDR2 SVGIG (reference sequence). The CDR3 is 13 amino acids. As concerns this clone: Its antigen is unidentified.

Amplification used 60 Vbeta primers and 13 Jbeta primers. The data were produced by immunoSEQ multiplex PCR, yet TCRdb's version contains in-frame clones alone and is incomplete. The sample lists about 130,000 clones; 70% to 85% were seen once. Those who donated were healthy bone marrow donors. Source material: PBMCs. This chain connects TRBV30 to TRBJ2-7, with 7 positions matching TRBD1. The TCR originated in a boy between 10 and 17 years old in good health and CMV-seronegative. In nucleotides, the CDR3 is TGTGCCTGGAGTCCGCCAGGGGGCTACGAGCAGTACTTC. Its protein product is CAWSPPGGYEQYF.